These 2 T cell receptor beta chains were sequenced from one sample in a study of T cells in Graves' hyperthyroidism and ophthalmopathy. TCR beta CDR3 regions were amplified from RNA transcripts. In the first-round RT-PCR of the TCR CDR3, the HTBI primer set was used. TCRdb ran MiXCR on the multiplex PCR reads and lists one entry per CDR3 protein. The sample holds a few hundred thousand distinct CDR3 sequences; 15% are singletons and the top ten take roughly 19%. The sequenced material came from blood. The receptors derive from a woman aged 60-75 years with Graves' ophthalmopathy.

The sample holds many counts of this clonotype. The chain joins TRBV2 to TRBJ2-4; D gene uncertain. V lost 2 bases and J lost 4, with 12 bases in between. Germline-derived CDR1 and CDR2 are SNHLY and FYNNEI. The CDR3 spans 15 residues. The CDR3 spells CASSESWVAKNIQYF. In DNA, the CDR3 is TGTGCCAGCAGTGAAAGCTGGGTCGCTAAAAACATTCAGTACTTC.

J is TRBJ2-3 and V is TRBV4-1; D is unclear. V was pared by 4 bases and J by 2 bases, with 22 bases between. There are 18 residues in the CDR3. Germline loops: CDR1 MGHRA, CDR2 YSYEKL. CDR3: CASSLGFGGPPVTDTQYF. The CDR3 DNA reads as TGCGCCAGCAGCCTCGGTTTCGGTGGCCCGCCCGTCACAGATACGCAGTATTTT.